This T cell receptor (beta chain) was documented in a study of preoperative IRX-2 immunotherapy in early breast cancer. This sample's treatment: preoperative locoregional IRX-2 cytokine immunotherapy. Samples came from a phase Ib trial of preoperative locoregional IRX-2 cytokine immunotherapy. Method: immunoSEQ multiplex PCR; TCRdb's copy keeps in-frame clones and lacks some. The sample shows 5,600 or so clones, around 64% of them seen only once. Germline loops: CDR1 SGHNT, CDR2 YENEEA. V was shortened by 5 bases and J by 10 bases, with 20 bases between the two germline ends. This CDR3 is 14 amino acids long.

The sequenced sample was tumor tissue, obtained before IRX-2 immunotherapy. The TCR originated in a human donor with breast cancer. This rearrangement joins TRBV11-3 to TRBJ1-2; TRBD1 is a possible D gene (6 bases). CDR3 in amino acids: CASSQAGAGRPYTF. CDR3 DNA sequence: TGTGCCAGCAGCCAAGCGGGGGCAGGACGACCCTACACCTTC. Full variable domain (remainder filled in from reference TRBV11-3 and TRBJ1-2): EAGVVQSPRYKIIEKKQPVAFWCNPISGHNTLYWYLQNLGQGPELLIRYENEEAVDDSQLPKDRFSAERLKGVDSTLKIQPAELGDSAVYLCASSQAGAGRPYTFGSGTRLTVV.